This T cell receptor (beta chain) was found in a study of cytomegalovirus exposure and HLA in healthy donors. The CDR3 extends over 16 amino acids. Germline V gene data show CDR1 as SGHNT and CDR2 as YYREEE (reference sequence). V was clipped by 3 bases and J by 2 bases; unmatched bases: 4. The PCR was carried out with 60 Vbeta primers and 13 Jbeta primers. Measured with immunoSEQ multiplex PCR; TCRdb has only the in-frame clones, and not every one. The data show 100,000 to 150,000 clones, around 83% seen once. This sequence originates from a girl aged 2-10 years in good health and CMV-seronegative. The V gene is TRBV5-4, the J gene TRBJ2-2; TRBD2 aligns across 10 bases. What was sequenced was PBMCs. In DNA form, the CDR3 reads TGTGCCAGCAGCTCGGGACTAGCGAGAAACACCGGGGAGCTGTTTTTT. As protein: CASSSGLARNTGELFF.